Reported below is one T cell receptor (beta chain). RNA served as the template for amplifying TCR beta CDR3 regions. First-round RT-PCR used HTBI primers; second-round multiplex PCR followed. TCRdb called the multiplex PCR reads again in MiXCR, with one record for every CDR3 protein. The sample shows about 380,000 distinct CDR3 sequences, approximately 15% of them seen only once. The sample originates from a study of Graves' ophthalmopathy and Graves' hyperthyroidism. The CDR3 is 15 residues long. Per germline, CDR1 KGHSH and CDR2 LQKENI. Trimming shortened V by 3 bases and J by 4 bases, and 15 bases separated the two germline ends. Other autoimmune disease, uncontrolled infection, pregnancy and lactation led to exclusion.

The rearrangement joins TRBV18 to TRBJ1-1; tentative D call: TRBD1 (6 bases). This receptor was identified in a woman aged 18-29 years with stable Graves' hyperthyroidism. The specimen sequenced was peripheral blood. The CDR3 nucleotides read TGTGCCAGCTCACCCGAGACAGGTAACCGCACTGAAGCTTTCTTT. As protein: CASSPETGNRTEAFF.